The subject of this entry is one T cell receptor (beta chain). This sample is drawn from a study of T cell changes during pregnancy in multiple sclerosis. CDR3 length equals 14 residues. The junction had 2 bases not matched to a gene; V was cut back by 2 bases and J by 3 bases. The germline V gene encodes CDR1 SGHRS and CDR2 YFSETQ. Sequenced by immunoSEQ multiplex PCR; TCRdb stores in-frame clones only, minus some. The data contain more than 100,000 clones, 85% to 95% of them singletons. The starting material was peripheral blood, obtained after pregnancy. This receptor was obtained from a female donor with multiple sclerosis, enrolled in a pregnancy study. The chain recombines TRBV5-1 with TRBJ2-7, with 10 positions matching TRBD1. The DNA for the CDR3 is TGCGCCAGCAGCTTTTGGACAGGGGGCTACGAGCAGTACTTC. Translated, it gives CASSFWTGGYEQYF.